The clone carrying this T cell receptor (beta chain) has a single count. Its antigen is not identified. Germline CDR1 and CDR2: MGHRA and YSYEKL. This CDR3 has 15 residues. With V trimmed by 5 bases and J by 4 bases, 8 bases remained unmatched. Method: immunoSEQ multiplex PCR; TCRdb's copy keeps in-frame clones and lacks some. The sample has roughly 53,000 clones; approximately 83% are singletons. The time point denotes: baseline pretreatment blood. This sample's treatment: 15 Gy SBRT to primary tumor, nephrectomy 4 weeks later. The patient's renal cell carcinoma had clear cell pathology. The sample belongs to a study of radiation and T cells in renal cell carcinoma. The study's findings and limits: Baseline intratumoral clonotype presence is unknown without pretreatment biopsies. In blood, top tumor clones expanded by 2 weeks, shrinking by 4.

The rearrangement joins TRBV4-1 to TRBJ2-7; TRBD1 matches 10 bases. This TCR derives from a woman aged 65 to 85 with renal cell carcinoma. Sample: blood, taken from a patient whose treatment included radiotherapy and nephrectomy. The CDR3 loop reads CASSSGTGAVYEQYF. CDR3 coding DNA: TGCGCCAGCAGCTCCGGGACAGGGGCGGTATACGAGCAGTACTTC.